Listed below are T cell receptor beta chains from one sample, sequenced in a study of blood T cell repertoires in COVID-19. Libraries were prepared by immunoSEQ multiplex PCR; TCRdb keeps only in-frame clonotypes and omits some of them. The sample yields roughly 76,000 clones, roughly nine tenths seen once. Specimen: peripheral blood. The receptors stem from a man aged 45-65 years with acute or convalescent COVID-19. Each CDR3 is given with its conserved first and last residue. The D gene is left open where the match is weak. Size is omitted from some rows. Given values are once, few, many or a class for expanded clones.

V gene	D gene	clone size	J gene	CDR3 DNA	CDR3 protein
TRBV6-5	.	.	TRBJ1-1	TGTGCCAGCAGTTACTCGACAGTTACCGAAGCTTTCTTT	CASSYSTVTEAFF
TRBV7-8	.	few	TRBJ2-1	TGTGCCAGCAGCTTTGGGAGCAATGAGCAGTTCTTC	CASSFGSNEQFF
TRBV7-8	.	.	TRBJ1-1	TGTGCCAGCAGCTTAACGTCAGGGAGGACTGAAGCTTTCTTT	CASSLTSGRTEAFF
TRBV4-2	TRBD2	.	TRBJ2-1	TGTGCCAGCAGCCAAGAGTGGACTAGCTACAATGAGCAGTTCTTC	CASSQEWTSYNEQFF
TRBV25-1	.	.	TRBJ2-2	TGTGCCAGCAGTGGGTTGGAGGTTAACACCGGGGAGCTGTTTTTT	CASSGLEVNTGELFF
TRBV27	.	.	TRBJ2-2	TGTGCCAGCAGTCGTACAGGGAACACCGGGGAGCTGTTTTTT	CASSRTGNTGELFF
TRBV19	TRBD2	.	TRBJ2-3	TGTGCCAGTAGTGAACGGGGGGGCACAGATACGCAGTATTTT	CASSERGGTDTQYF
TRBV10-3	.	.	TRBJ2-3	TGTGCCATTTGGAGGGGCGAGATTAGCACAGATACGCAGTATTTT	CAIWRGEISTDTQYF
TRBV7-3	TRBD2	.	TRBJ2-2	TGTGCCAGCAGCTTAAATGTGCCTAGCGGTGGCGGGGAGCTGTTTTTT	CASSLNVPSGGGELFF
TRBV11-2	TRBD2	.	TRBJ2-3	TGTGCCAGCAGCTTGGACCTAGCGGGGCTTAGCACAGATACGCAGTATTTT	CASSLDLAGLSTDTQYF
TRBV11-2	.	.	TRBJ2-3	TGTGCCAGCAGCATGGTTGACAGTCCGACAGATACGCAGTATTTT	CASSMVDSPTDTQYF
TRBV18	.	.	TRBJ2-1	TGTGCCAGCTCACCACTAACGGAGGATAATGAGCAGTTCTTC	CASSPLTEDNEQFF
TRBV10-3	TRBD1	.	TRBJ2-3	TGTGCCATCAGTAAAACAGGGGATGGCACAGATACGCAGTATTTT	CAISKTGDGTDTQYF
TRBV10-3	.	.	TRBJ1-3	TGTGCCATCAGTGGGGGGCAGGGTGTCAACACCATATATTTT	CAISGGQGVNTIYF
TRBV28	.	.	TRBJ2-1	TGTGCCAGCAGTGAAACTAGCCGGGCGCAGTTCTTC	CASSETSRAQFF
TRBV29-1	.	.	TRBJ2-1	TGCAGCGTTGTTGCGGCTAGCGAGGTCAATGAGCAGTTCTTC	CSVVAASEVNEQFF
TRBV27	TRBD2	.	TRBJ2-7	TGTGCCAGCAGTTCTAGCGGGAGGGCTGGGTCCTACGAGCAGTACTTC	CASSSSGRAGSYEQYF
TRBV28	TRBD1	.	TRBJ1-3	TGTGCCAGCAGGCGACAGGGGGCTAGAAACACCATATATTTT	CASRRQGARNTIYF
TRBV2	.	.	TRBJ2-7	TGTGCCACCGGGCGGGGAGCCTACGAGCAGTACTTC	CATGRGAYEQYF
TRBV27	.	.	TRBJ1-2	TGTGCCAGCAGTTTGAGCGGGGACGCCTACACCTTC	CASSLSGDAYTF
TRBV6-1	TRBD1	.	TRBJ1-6	TGTGCCAGCAGTGAAGTCCACAGGGGCGGCTGGACACCCCTCCACTTT	CASSEVHRGGWTPLHF
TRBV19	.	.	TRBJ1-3	TGTGCCAGTAGTAATCAGGGCGCCTCTGGAAACACCATATATTTT	CASSNQGASGNTIYF
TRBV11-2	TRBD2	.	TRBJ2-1	TGTGCCAGCAGCTCACTAGCGGGAGGGCCGGGCTCCTACAATGAGCAGTTCTTC	CASSSLAGGPGSYNEQFF